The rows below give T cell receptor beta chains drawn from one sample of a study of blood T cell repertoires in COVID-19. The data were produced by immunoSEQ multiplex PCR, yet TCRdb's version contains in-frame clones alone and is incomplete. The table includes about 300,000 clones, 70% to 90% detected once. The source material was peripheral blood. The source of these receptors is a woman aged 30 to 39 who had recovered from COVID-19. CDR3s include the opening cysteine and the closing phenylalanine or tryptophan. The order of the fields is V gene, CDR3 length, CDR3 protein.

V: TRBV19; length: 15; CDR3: CASSPQEGGYEKLFF
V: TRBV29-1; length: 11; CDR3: CSVDVGQGVYF
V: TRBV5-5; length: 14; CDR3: CASSSAPRNYGYTF
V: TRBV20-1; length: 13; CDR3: CSASPGLNSPLHF
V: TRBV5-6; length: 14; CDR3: CASSSRDRVPEAFF
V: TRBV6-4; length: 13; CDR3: CASSADTNQPQHF
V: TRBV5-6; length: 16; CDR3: CASSIGTGGYTDTQYF
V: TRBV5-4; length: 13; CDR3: CASSLAYNNEQFF
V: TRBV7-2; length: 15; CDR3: CASSLAGGGNQPQHF
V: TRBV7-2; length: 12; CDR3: CASSLQGAEAFF
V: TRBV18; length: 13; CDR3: CASSQTGSYEQYF
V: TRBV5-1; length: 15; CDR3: CASSLSGGGIYGYTF
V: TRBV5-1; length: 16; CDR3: CASSLYPSGGQETQYF
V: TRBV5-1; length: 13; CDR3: CASSSGTGTGYTF
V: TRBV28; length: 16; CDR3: CASSSMDRGWDTEAFF
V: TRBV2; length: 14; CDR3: CASKGVSTNEKLFF
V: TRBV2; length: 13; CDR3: CASRDRGSGELFF
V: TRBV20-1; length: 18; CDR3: CSASGSPGQGLTENGYTF
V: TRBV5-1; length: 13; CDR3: CASSFQLRDTQYF
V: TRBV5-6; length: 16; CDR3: CASSLEITGGFEKLFF
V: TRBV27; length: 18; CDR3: CASPTRREKPDMNTEAFF
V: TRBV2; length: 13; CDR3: CASSEEHTGELFF
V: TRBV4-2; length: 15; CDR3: CASSQDNSGVYEQYF
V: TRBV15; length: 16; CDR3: CATSQGAGPPGEKLFF
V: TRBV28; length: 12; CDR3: CAIQQGGTEAFF